This passage covers 30 T cell receptor beta chains from one sample sequenced in a study of blood T cell repertoires in COVID-19. TCRdb's table, derived via immunoSEQ multiplex PCR, lists solely in-frame clones and lacks some. The table lists 130,000 or so clones, roughly 80% of them singletons. The sequenced material came from peripheral blood. The receptors here all came from a woman older than 75 with acute or convalescent COVID-19.

This chain connects TRBV3-1 (or the pseudogene TRBV3-2) to TRBJ2-7, with 8 bases that match TRBD2. V was clipped by 4 bases and J by 3 bases; unmatched bases: 5. CDR3 length: 14 amino acids. The germline V gene encodes CDR1 LGHDT and CDR2 YNNKEL (reference sequence). CDR3 sequence (DNA): TGTGCCAGCAGCCTAGCCGGGGGGGGCTACGAGCAGTACTTC. The encoded protein is CASSLAGGGYEQYF.

The gene calls are TRBV18 and TRBJ1-3; 7 bases line up with TRBD1. Per the germline V gene, CDR1 is KGHSH and CDR2 is LQKENI. The CDR3 spans 16 residues. With 3 bases clipped from V and 0 bases from J, the junction kept 5 bases outside the gene matches. The CDR3 nucleotides are TGTGCCAGCTCACCCGAACGGACAGGCTCTGGAAACACCATATATTTT. The encoded protein is CASSPERTGSGNTIYF. The whole variable domain, remainder taken from reference TRBV18 and TRBJ1-3, is NAGVMQNPRHLVRRRGQEARLRCSPMKGHSHVYWYRQLPEEGLKFMVYLQKENIIDESGMPKERFSAEFPKEGPSILRIQQVVRGDSAAYFCASSPERTGSGNTIYFGEGSWLTVV.

The chain recombines TRBV13 with TRBJ1-1, with D perhaps matching TRBD1 (6 bases). The germline V and J ends were trimmed by 1 base and 0 bases, with 18 bases remaining between them. The CDR3 consists of 18 residues. Germline CDR1 is PRHDT and CDR2 is FYEKMQ (reference sequence). This chain's CDR3 is CASSLVSQTGYMNTEAFF. CDR3 bases: TGTGCCAGCAGCTTAGTATCCCAGACAGGATACATGAACACTGAAGCTTTCTTT.

In its sample, this clone was seen once. The chain carries TRBV29-1 and TRBJ2-3, with TRBD1 matching 10 bases. The CDR3 is 15 residues long. Germline trimming cut 8 bases from V and 5 bases from J; bases unmatched to any gene: 13. The germline V gene encodes CDR1 SQVTM and CDR2 ANQGSEA. In DNA, the CDR3 is TGCAGCCTTGGGATGACAGGGGGCGGAGGAGATACGCAGTATTTT. Residues: CSLGMTGGGGDTQYF.

This chain links TRBV3-1 (or the pseudogene TRBV3-2) with TRBJ1-2, with TRBD1 as a possible D gene (6 bases). The CDR3 length is 13 residues. The germline CDR1 and CDR2 sequences are LGHDT and YNNKEL (reference sequence). V was cut by 3 bases and J by 8 bases, with 13 bases left in between. The DNA of the CDR3 is TGTGCCAGCAGCCAGACGCGGGGGGGCGGCTACACCTTC. Protein sequence: CASSQTRGGGYTF.

The V gene is TRBV19, the J gene TRBJ1-1, with TRBD1 identical over 12 bases. V trimming: 10 bases; J trimming: 4 bases; junction bases outside the gene matches: 13. The CDR3 is 16 residues long. CDR1 is LNHDA and CDR2 is SQIVND in the germline V gene (reference sequence). In nucleotides, the CDR3 is TGTGCCACTAGGGGATGGGACAGGGGGCTGAGCACTGAAGCTTTCTTT. It codes for CATRGWDRGLSTEAFF.

The rearrangement joins TRBV11-2 to TRBJ2-1; D possibly corresponds to TRBD2 (5 bases). This CDR3 spans 16 amino acids. Per germline, CDR1 SGHAT and CDR2 FQNNGV. V was clipped by 6 bases and J by 0 bases, with 15 bases between them. DNA of the CDR3: TGTGCCAGCAGGGCCCTCCCCAGCGGCTCCTACAATGAGCAGTTCTTC. It specifies CASRALPSGSYNEQFF.

The V gene is TRBV2, the J gene TRBJ1-5; D is perhaps TRBD1 (6 bases). Trimming cost V 6 bases and J 3 bases, with 15 bases left between them. In germline, CDR1 is SNHLY, CDR2 FYNNEI. The CDR3 is 15 residues long. CDR3 DNA sequence: TGTGCCAGCAGGTTGGACAGAGGGGACAATCAGCCCCAGCATTTT. This encodes CASRLDRGDNQPQHF. Drawing the rest from reference TRBV2 and TRBJ1-5, the complete variable domain is EPEVTQTPSHQVTQMGQEVILRCVPISNHLYFYWYRQILGQKVEFLVSFYNNEISEKSEIFDDQFSVERPDGSNFTLKIRSTKLEDSAMYFCASRLDRGDNQPQHFGDGTRLSIL.

The chain joins TRBV12-1 to TRBJ2-5; the listed D gene, TRBD2, was not tested against the DNA. TRBV12-1 is flagged as a pseudogene. The CDR3 runs 22 residues. In DNA, the CDR3 is TGTGCCAGCAGCTTTGTTTTGTCTGCGGCGGGGGGCCATACGGAAAGACAAGAGACCCAGTACTTC. Its protein is CASSFVLSAAGGHTERQETQYF.

CDR3 sequence (DNA): TGTGCCAGCAGCCAAGTTAGCAGACTAGCCCCAGCTAACTATGGCTACACCTTC. This sequence encodes CASSQVSRLAPANYGYTF. The chain employs TRBV3-1 (or the pseudogene TRBV3-2) and TRBJ1-2; D ambiguous. Germline CDR1 reads LGHDT; CDR2 reads YNNKEL (reference sequence). V gave up 1 base and J gave up 0 bases, with 18 bases separating them. This CDR3 comprises 18 residues.

This clone was seen a few times. V gene TRBV7-7 combines with J gene TRBJ2-2; 14 bases fit TRBD2. The V and J ends lost 5 bases and 2 bases, in that order; junction bases with no gene match: 7. Germline V CDR1 and CDR2: SSHAT, FNYEAQ (reference sequence). This CDR3 is built from 18 residues. The CDR3 loop reads CASSARTSGGTNTGELFF. CDR3 sequence (DNA): TGTGCCAGCAGCGCCAGGACTAGCGGGGGGACCAACACCGGGGAGCTGTTTTTT.

CDR3 sequence reads: CASSLGLAPGEQFF. The CDR3, as DNA: TGTGCCAGCAGCTTAGGCCTAGCCCCGGGGGAGCAGTTCTTC. The chain couples TRBV7-2 to TRBJ2-1; D might be TRBD2 (5 bases). Deletions cut 1 base from V and 10 bases from J, with 14 bases between. This CDR3 region has 14 residues. Germline CDR1 SGHTA, CDR2 FQGNSA.

This rearrangement joins TRBV21-1 to TRBJ1-4; the D call in the table, TRBD1, was not verified against the DNA. TRBV21-1 corresponds to a pseudogene. This CDR3 region has 17 residues. Here the CDR3 reads CASSKVGPRTGQEKLFF. CDR3 sequence (DNA): TGTGCCAGCAGCAAAGTGGGTCCGAGGACAGGGCAAGAAAAACTGTTTTTT.

The chain has TRBV5-5 and TRBJ1-1; a possible D gene is TRBD1 (6 bases). This CDR3 region has 15 residues. Trimming took 1 base from V and 2 from J, leaving 12 bases between them. The germline CDR1 and CDR2 sequences are SGHKS and YYEKEE (reference sequence). This CDR3 reads CASSLLQGINTEAFF. DNA for the CDR3: TGTGCCAGCAGCTTGTTACAGGGAATAAACACTGAAGCTTTCTTT.

CDR3 DNA: TGTGCCAGCAGTAGTGTGCGCAGGGACTACGAGCAGTACTTC. Translated, it gives CASSSVRRDYEQYF. This sequence joins TRBV27 and TRBJ2-7, with a possible D match to TRBD1 (5 bases). The CDR3 is 14 amino acids. The V gene lost 5 bases and the J gene lost 3 bases, with 14 bases spanning the gap. Germline CDR1 reads MNHEY; CDR2 reads SMNVEV (reference sequence).

The J gene is TRBJ2-3, the V gene TRBV3-1 (or the pseudogene TRBV3-2); the D is unclear. Trimming took 0 bases from V and 7 from J, leaving 8 bases between them. Looked up from germline, CDR1 is LGHDT and CDR2 is YNNKEL (reference sequence). This CDR3 is 13 amino acids long. The CDR3 bases are TGTGCCAGCAGCCAAGATCTAACGAATACGCAGTATTTT. Its protein product is CASSQDLTNTQYF.

The CDR3 spells CASRGGDTQYF. The CDR3 DNA follows: TGCGCCAGCAGGGGGGGTGATACGCAGTATTTT. The chain is built from TRBV5-1 and TRBJ2-3; TRBD2 is a possible D gene (6 bases). Trimming cost V 5 bases and J 6 bases, with 7 bases left between them. Germline V gene sequence: CDR1 SGHRS, CDR2 YFSETQ. The CDR3 extends over 11 amino acids.

The gene calls are TRBV6-4 and TRBJ1-5; D ambiguous. This CDR3 is 13 amino acids long. Trimming pared 4 bases from V and 5 bases from J, leaving 9 bases between. Germline loops: CDR1 MRHNA, CDR2 SNTAGT. CDR3 coding DNA: TGTGCCAGCAGTGTCCAGGAGGATCAGCCCCAGCATTTT. Protein product: CASSVQEDQPQHF.

The chain joins TRBV4-1 to TRBJ1-1; D call uncertain. The V gene lost 4 bases and the J gene lost 6 bases, with 18 bases spanning the gap. Per the germline V gene, CDR1 is MGHRA and CDR2 is YSYEKL. The CDR3 length is 15 residues. The CDR3 is CASSRIKGLDAEAFF. The CDR3 region has the DNA TGCGCCAGCAGCCGCATAAAAGGACTAGACGCTGAAGCTTTCTTT.

The chain couples TRBV7-3 to TRBJ2-1; 7 bases align to TRBD2. There are 16 residues in the CDR3. Germline V gene sequence: CDR1 SGHTA, CDR2 FQGTGA. With V trimmed by 1 base and J by 7 bases, 10 bases remained unmatched. CDR3 loop: CASSLRSAGPGNEQFF. The CDR3 nucleotides are TGTGCCAGCAGCTTAAGGTCAGCGGGGCCGGGGAATGAGCAGTTCTTC.

The V and J genes are TRBV19 and TRBJ2-1, with TRBD1 matching over 8 bases. This CDR3 region has 16 residues. Looked up from germline, CDR1 is LNHDA and CDR2 is SQIVND (reference sequence). V gave up 4 bases and J gave up 8 bases; unmatched junction bases: 13. The DNA of the CDR3 is TGTGCCAGTAGTAGGAGCGGACAGGGATTTGTTGATGAGCAGTTCTTC. It yields the protein CASSRSGQGFVDEQFF.

The table lists this clone with a few counts. The chain has TRBV7-6 and TRBJ2-3; D is uncertain. The CDR3 contains 12 residues. The germline V gene has CDR1 SGHVS and CDR2 FNYEAQ. V lost 5 bases and J lost 6, with 9 bases in between. The CDR3 loop reads CASSRPRDTQYF. In DNA, the CDR3 is TGTGCCAGCAGCCGCCCGCGGGATACGCAGTATTTT.

The CDR3 loop is CASSLRGQGYLYGYTF. The CDR3 DNA is TGTGCCAGCAGTTTAAGAGGGCAGGGGTACCTCTATGGCTACACCTTC. The chain links TRBV27 to TRBJ1-2, with a tentative D call TRBD1 (6 bases). This CDR3 contains 16 residues. Germline V CDR1 and CDR2: MNHEY, SMNVEV (reference sequence). The V end lost 2 bases, the J end lost 4 bases, and 17 bases lay between the germline ends.

The genes are TRBV3-1 (or the pseudogene TRBV3-2) and TRBJ1-3, with D hard to call. The CDR3 runs to 16 residues. The V gene lost 4 bases and the J gene lost 4 bases, with 17 bases spanning the gap. From germline, CDR1 is LGHDT and CDR2 YNNKEL (reference sequence). The CDR3 loop is CASSPTAYLTGNTIYF. The CDR3 DNA reads TGTGCCAGCAGCCCTACAGCCTATCTCACCGGAAACACCATATATTTT.

This rearrangement joins TRBV19 to TRBJ1-3; a possible D gene is TRBD1 (5 bases). Germline CDR1 and CDR2: LNHDA and SQIVND (reference sequence). This CDR3 contains 15 residues. With 5 bases removed from V and 0 bases from J, the gap between germline ends came to 11 bases. CDR3 sequence: CASSYQGGSGNTIYF. CDR3 bases: TGTGCCAGTAGTTATCAGGGTGGCTCTGGAAACACCATATATTTT.

This chain uses TRBV4-1 with TRBJ2-3, with D possibly TRBD2 on 6 matching bases. CDR1 is MGHRA, CDR2 YSYEKL, per germline. CDR3 length equals 19 residues. V lost 1 base and J 2 bases, leaving 22 bases between the germline ends. DNA of the CDR3: TGCGCCAGCAGCCAAGCCGGAGGCGGGGTGGGGCGTGTCACAGATACGCAGTATTTT. Translated: CASSQAGGGVGRVTDTQYF.

This chain uses TRBV30 with TRBJ1-6; D is ambiguous. The CDR3 spans 13 residues. Germline CDR1 and CDR2: GTSNPN and SVGIG (reference sequence). The V end was cut by 0 bases, the J end by 8 bases, with 8 bases between. CDR3 in DNA: TGTGCCTGGAGTGTAACAGTGGATTCACCCCTCCACTTT. The encoded protein is CAWSVTVDSPLHF.

This CDR3 is CASSPDRVNSPLHF. CDR3 sequence (DNA): TGTGCCAGCAGCCCTGACAGGGTCAATTCACCCCTCCACTTT. V is TRBV9 and J is TRBJ1-6; 7 bases are shared with TRBD1. Losses at the gene ends were 4 bases for V and 7 bases for J; bases not matched to a gene: 5. This CDR3 has 14 amino acids. The germline CDR1 and CDR2 sequences are SGDLS and YYNGEE.

The sample holds one count of this clone. The rearrangement uses TRBV18 and TRBJ1-3; TRBD1 is a possible D gene (5 bases). Looked up from germline, CDR1 is KGHSH and CDR2 is LQKENI. Trimming removed 1 base from V and 7 bases from J, with 8 bases in between. CDR3 length equals 13 residues. CDR3 nucleotide sequence: TGTGCCAGCTCACCACAGACAGCTAACACCATATATTTT. Amino acid sequence: CASSPQTANTIYF. Looking up the rest from reference TRBV18 and TRBJ1-3 gives the full variable domain: NAGVMQNPRHLVRRRGQEARLRCSPMKGHSHVYWYRQLPEEGLKFMVYLQKENIIDESGMPKERFSAEFPKEGPSILRIQQVVRGDSAAYFCASSPQTANTIYFGEGSWLTVV.

V is TRBV28 and J is TRBJ2-7; 8 bases map to TRBD2. Trimming at V came to 3 bases and at J to 1 base, leaving 8 bases not matched to a gene. Germline-derived CDR1 and CDR2 are MDHEN and SYDVKM. The CDR3 contains 16 residues. The CDR3 DNA is TGTGCCAGCAGTTTGGGAGGACTAGCAGGTTCCTACGAGCAGTACTTC. Protein sequence: CASSLGGLAGSYEQYF.